These 31 T cell receptor beta chains share one sample of origin, sequenced in a study of intratumoral heterogeneity in liver cancer. The method was immunoSEQ multiplex PCR; TCRdb's version includes in-frame clones alone and lacks a portion of them. The sample includes about 2,800 clones, 71% of them seen just once. The hepatocellular carcinoma nodule was sampled at distinct, geographically separated regions. Sequencing used tumor tissue, obtained before any cancer treatment. Receptors were obtained from a woman in her 70s with hepatocellular carcinoma.

V and J are TRBV9 and TRBJ2-1; TRBD2 matches 11 bases. The V gene end was trimmed by 0 bases and the J gene end by 7 bases; junction bases not matched to a gene: 6. The CDR3 loop spans 16 amino acids. The V gene's germline CDR1 is SGDLS and CDR2 YYNGEE. The CDR3 is CASSVEPASGRNEQFF. The CDR3 region has the DNA TGTGCCAGCAGCGTAGAACCGGCTAGCGGGAGGAATGAGCAGTTCTTC.

The gene calls are TRBV15 and TRBJ1-1; D unresolved. The CDR3 is 15 residues long. Germline-derived CDR1 and CDR2 are LNHNV and YYDKDF (reference sequence). Trimming took off 0 bases at V and 5 bases at J, with 13 bases between the two ends. The CDR3 nucleotides read TGTGCCACCAGCAGAGATCCTGAGGGCGAGACTGAAGCTTTCTTT. Protein sequence: CATSRDPEGETEAFF.

This chain uses TRBV4-1 with TRBJ2-2, with unresolved D. The V end lost 0 bases, the J end lost 9 bases, and 14 bases lay between the germline ends. This CDR3 contains 15 residues. The germline CDR1 and CDR2 sequences are MGHRA and YSYEKL. This chain's CDR3 is CASSQESSTPRELFF. The CDR3, as DNA: TGCGCCAGCAGCCAAGAGTCGTCTACCCCCCGGGAGCTGTTTTTT.

DNA for the CDR3: TGTGCCAGCAGTTCGAACACAGGGGGTGGCTACACCTTC. Its protein product is CASSSNTGGGYTF. The genes are TRBV6-5 and TRBJ1-2; 8 positions agree with TRBD1. CDR3 length: 13 amino acids. In germline, CDR1 is MNHEY, CDR2 SVGAGI. Germline trimming cut 4 bases from V and 7 bases from J; bases unmatched to any gene: 5.

V and J are TRBV10-1 and TRBJ2-6; D gene ambiguous. Germline-derived CDR1 and CDR2 are WNHNN and SYGVQD (reference sequence). V lost 6 bases and J 0 bases, leaving 9 bases between the germline ends. The CDR3 covers 15 residues. This CDR3 reads CASSAGGSGANVLTF. The CDR3 DNA reads as TGCGCCAGCAGCGCCGGTGGCTCTGGGGCCAACGTCCTGACTTTC.

CDR3 sequence: CASSPSGAPNEQFF. DNA of the CDR3: TGTGCCAGCAGCCCGAGCGGAGCCCCAAATGAGCAGTTCTTC. V usage is TRBV7-3 and J usage is TRBJ2-1; D may be TRBD2 (5 bases). The CDR3 has 14 residues. Germline CDR1 and CDR2: SGHTA and FQGTGA. V dropped 5 bases and J dropped 7 bases, with 15 bases sitting between them.

This sequence joins TRBV25-1 and TRBJ2-1; D uncertain. V was shortened by 8 bases and J by 3 bases, with 8 bases between the two germline ends. The CDR3 contains 12 residues. Germline CDR1 reads MGHDK; CDR2 reads SYGVNS. Here the CDR3 reads CASATDYNEQFF. The CDR3 nucleotides are TGTGCCAGCGCCACAGACTACAATGAGCAGTTCTTC.

This clone was found once. This chain connects TRBV30 to TRBJ1-3; tentative D call: TRBD1 (6 bases). V shed 2 bases and J shed 3 bases, with 17 bases lying between them. Germline V CDR1 and CDR2: GTSNPN, SVGIG (reference sequence). This CDR3 contains 16 residues. Written as DNA, the CDR3 is TGTGCCTGGAGTCATCAGGACAGAAGCCTTGGAAACACCATATATTTT. It codes for CAWSHQDRSLGNTIYF. Full variable domain (missing parts from reference TRBV30 and TRBJ1-3): SQTIHQWPATLVQPVGSPLSLECTVEGTSNPNLYWYRQAAGRGLQLLFYSVGIGQISSEVPQNLSASRPQDRQFILSSKKLLLSDSGFYLCAWSHQDRSLGNTIYFGEGSWLTVV.

V gene TRBV28 combines with J gene TRBJ2-7; 9 bases are shared with TRBD1. Germline values: CDR1 MDHEN, CDR2 SYDVKM. V was clipped by 5 bases and J by 6 bases; unmatched bases: 8. The CDR3 totals 14 residues. CDR3 loop: CASSPQGQGREQYF. CDR3 DNA: TGTGCCAGCAGTCCCCAGGGACAGGGACGCGAGCAGTACTTC.

The chain joins TRBV6-1 to TRBJ2-1; tentative D call: TRBD1 (5 bases). This CDR3 comprises 17 residues. Germline assignment: CDR1 MNHNS and CDR2 SASEGT. Trimming cost V 3 bases and J 0 bases, with 15 bases left between them. The CDR3 loop is CASSDSRDSLSYNEQFF. The CDR3 DNA reads as TGTGCCAGCAGTGATTCCAGGGATTCCCTCTCCTACAATGAGCAGTTCTTC.

This rearrangement joins TRBV2 to TRBJ2-6; D unclear. The V gene lost 7 bases and the J gene lost 0 bases, with 7 bases spanning the gap. The CDR3 has 14 residues. Per the germline V gene, CDR1 is SNHLY and CDR2 is FYNNEI. The CDR3 reads CASTQGSGANVLTF. CDR3 in DNA: TGTGCCAGCACCCAAGGCTCTGGGGCCAACGTCCTGACTTTC.

This clone has a single count. The chain recombines TRBV19 with TRBJ2-3, with TRBD2 identical over 8 bases. This CDR3 contains 14 residues. With V trimmed by 2 bases and J by 6 bases, 4 bases remained unmatched. Germline V CDR1 and CDR2: LNHDA, SQIVND (reference sequence). The CDR3 is CASSITPGGDTQYF. In nucleotides, the CDR3 is TGTGCCAGTAGTATAACCCCGGGAGGGGATACGCAGTATTTT.

This clone was seen just once. This chain uses TRBV19 with TRBJ1-2, with D possibly being TRBD1 (6 bases). CDR1 and CDR2 (germline): LNHDA, SQIVND (reference sequence). The CDR3 is 14 amino acids. V was trimmed by 10 bases and J by 3 bases, leaving 18 bases between them. The CDR3 sequence: CATQDGGRDYGYTF. The CDR3 bases are TGTGCCACCCAGGACGGGGGGCGCGACTATGGCTACACCTTC.

This clone was detected a few times. V usage is TRBV10-3 and J usage is TRBJ1-4; D is uncertain. With 10 bases removed from V and 6 bases from J, the gap between germline ends came to 18 bases. The germline gives CDR1 ENHRY, CDR2 SYGVKD. The CDR3 is 14 residues long. The CDR3 bases are TGTGCCACCAGACATGGCGAAGTCTATGAAAAACTGTTTTTT. Protein: CATRHGEVYEKLFF.

Sample share makes this clone large. V gene TRBV5-1 combines with J gene TRBJ2-1, with 10 bases fitting TRBD2. Per the germline V gene, CDR1 is SGHRS and CDR2 is YFSETQ. Trimming at V came to 1 base and at J to 7 bases, leaving 8 bases not matched to a gene. CDR3 length: 16 amino acids. As DNA, the CDR3 is TGCGCCAGCAGCTTGTCGACTAGCGGGCTGGGGAATGAGCAGTTCTTC. As protein: CASSLSTSGLGNEQFF. Looking up the rest from reference TRBV5-1 and TRBJ2-1 gives the full variable domain: KAGVTQTPRYLIKTRGQQVTLSCSPISGHRSVSWYQQTPGQGLQFLFEYFSETQRNKGNFPGRFSGRQFSNSRSEMNVSTLELGDSALYLCASSLSTSGLGNEQFFGPGTRLTVL.

The rearrangement links TRBV29-1 to TRBJ2-2, with D perhaps matching TRBD2 (6 bases). The CDR3 loop spans 19 amino acids. CDR1 and CDR2 (germline): SQVTM, ANQGSEA. Trimming pared 0 bases from V and 1 base from J, leaving 21 bases between. CDR3 loop: CSVEDLEGGIGRNTGELFF. Here the CDR3 DNA reads TGCAGCGTTGAAGATCTGGAGGGAGGTATTGGAAGGAACACCGGGGAGCTGTTTTTT.

The chain has TRBV30 and TRBJ2-1; 9 bases align to TRBD1. Trimming took 3 bases from V and 7 from J; bases not matched to a gene: 7. Germline loops: CDR1 GTSNPN, CDR2 SVGIG (reference sequence). CDR3 length equals 14 residues. In DNA form, the CDR3 reads TGTGCCTGGAGGAAGCCGGGACAGGGAAATGAGCAGTTCTTC. It specifies CAWRKPGQGNEQFF.

This clone is medium-sized within its sample. V is TRBV28 and J is TRBJ2-1; D gene ambiguous. CDR1 is MDHEN and CDR2 is SYDVKM in the germline V gene. V lost 10 bases and J 8 bases, leaving 9 bases between the germline ends. This CDR3 has 10 amino acids. Written as DNA, the CDR3 is TGTGCCACTTGGGTGGATGAGCAGTTCTTC. Amino acids: CATWVDEQFF.

The chain joins TRBV28 to TRBJ2-1; 12 bases map to TRBD2. CDR1 and CDR2 (germline): MDHEN, SYDVKM. The CDR3 runs to 14 residues. Unmatched junction bases numbered 2, after V lost 7 bases and J lost 4 bases. CDR3 in DNA: TGTGCCAGCAAACTAGCGGGAGGTTACAATGAGCAGTTCTTC. It yields the protein CASKLAGGYNEQFF.

This chain uses TRBV27 with TRBJ1-2; TRBD1 agrees at 8 bases. CDR3 length: 14 residues. Germline CDR1 MNHEY, CDR2 SMNVEV (reference sequence). V trimming: 5 bases; J trimming: 4 bases; junction bases outside the gene matches: 6. The CDR3 protein is CASSRGDRGYGYTF. The CDR3 DNA reads TGTGCCAGCAGTCGCGGTGACAGGGGCTATGGCTACACCTTC.

V and J are TRBV4-1 and TRBJ2-7, with D perhaps TRBD1 or TRBD2 (5 bases each). Trimming took off 5 bases at V and 1 base at J, with 15 bases between the two ends. Per the germline V gene, CDR1 is MGHRA and CDR2 is YSYEKL. The CDR3 is 15 residues long. DNA for the CDR3: TGCGCCAGCAGCTTAACACCTTGGGGGTCCTACGAGCAGTACTTC. Translation: CASSLTPWGSYEQYF.

The chain joins TRBV7-9 to TRBJ2-2; 7 bases map to TRBD2. The CDR3 length is 12 residues. V dropped 8 bases and J dropped 3; count of bases not matched to a gene: 0. CDR1 is SEHNR, CDR2 FQNEAQ, per germline (reference sequence). As DNA, the CDR3 is TGTGCCAGCGGGGGGGACACCGGGGAGCTGTTTTTT. It translates to CASGGDTGELFF.

The sample holds one count of this clone. CDR3 in amino acids: CSASGGLNFQETQYF. CDR3 nucleotide sequence: TGCAGTGCTAGTGGGGGCCTTAACTTCCAAGAGACCCAGTACTTC. The chain carries TRBV20-1 and TRBJ2-5; D may be TRBD1 (6 bases). Germline V gene data show CDR1 as DFQATT and CDR2 as SNEGSKA (reference sequence). The V and J ends lost 3 bases and 1 base respectively, with 15 bases between them. This CDR3 region has 15 residues.

This clone turned up a few times. The chain joins TRBV3-1 (or the pseudogene TRBV3-2) to TRBJ2-3; 8 nucleotides align to TRBD2. Losses at the gene ends were 5 bases for V and 4 bases for J; bases not matched to a gene: 8. Per the germline V gene, CDR1 is LGHDT and CDR2 is YNNKEL (reference sequence). This CDR3 region has 15 residues. CDR3 sequence (DNA): TGTGCCAGCAGCATACCGGGACTAGATGCAGATACGCAGTATTTT. Amino acids: CASSIPGLDADTQYF.

This clone was seen a few times. For the CDR3, the DNA is TGTGCCAGTAGTATAGATAAAGCCTACGAGCAGTACTTC. It encodes CASSIDKAYEQYF. This chain uses TRBV19 with TRBJ2-7; D call uncertain. The CDR3 spans 13 residues. The germline gives CDR1 LNHDA, CDR2 SQIVND (reference sequence). V lost 0 bases, J lost 2 bases, and 5 bases lay in between. Full variable domain (outside the CDR3, taken from reference TRBV19 and TRBJ2-7): DGGITQSPKYLFRKEGQNVTLSCEQNLNHDAMYWYRQDPGQGLRLIYYSQIVNDFQKGDIAEGYSVSREKKESFPLTVTSAQKNPTAFYLCASSIDKAYEQYFGPGTRLTVT.

The chain couples TRBV3-1 (or the pseudogene TRBV3-2) to TRBJ2-2, with 14 bases aligning to TRBD2. This CDR3 is 17 amino acids long. The V segment lost 3 bases and the J segment 8 bases; nucleotides outside the gene matches: 8. Germline assignment: CDR1 LGHDT and CDR2 YNNKEL (reference sequence). The CDR3 DNA is TGTGCCAGCAGCCATTTGGGACTAGCGGGAGCAAATGGGGAGCTGTTTTTT. Its protein is CASSHLGLAGANGELFF.

This clone was seen just once. The V call is TRBV2, the J call TRBJ1-5, with 10 bases aligning to TRBD1. This CDR3 spans 12 amino acids. Germline loops: CDR1 SNHLY, CDR2 FYNNEI. J was trimmed by 16 bases and V by 0 bases; bases with no gene match: 3. The CDR3 coding sequence is TGTGCCAGCAGTGAAGCGGGACAGGGGTCTCATTTT. Translation: CASSEAGQGSHF.

The genes are TRBV19 and TRBJ2-2; D remains unclear. V lost 6 bases, J lost 0 bases, and 11 bases lay in between. The CDR3 consists of 15 residues. Looked up from germline, CDR1 is LNHDA and CDR2 is SQIVND (reference sequence). CDR3 region: CASRGWGTNTGELFF. CDR3 nucleotides: TGTGCCAGTAGGGGCTGGGGAACGAACACCGGGGAGCTGTTTTTT.

This rearrangement joins TRBV5-1 to TRBJ2-1, with D perhaps TRBD2 (5 bases). Germline CDR1 and CDR2: SGHRS and YFSETQ. The CDR3 length is 16 residues. V lost 0 bases, J lost 4 bases, and 14 bases lay in between. Here the CDR3 reads CASSLDGRAAYNEQFF. The CDR3 DNA is TGCGCCAGCAGCTTGGATGGGCGGGCCGCTTACAATGAGCAGTTCTTC.

CDR3 loop: CASSPDETYGYTF. The CDR3, as DNA: TGTGCCAGCTCACCGGATGAGACCTATGGCTACACCTTC. V is TRBV18 and J is TRBJ1-2; no clear D. Germline CDR1 KGHSH, CDR2 LQKENI. Trimming removed 3 bases at V and 4 bases at J, with 9 bases between. The CDR3 runs 13 residues.

The J gene is TRBJ2-4, the V gene TRBV7-9; TRBD2 matches at 8 bases. The germline CDR1 and CDR2 sequences are SEHNR and FQNEAQ (reference sequence). The trim removed 3 bases at V and 0 bases at J, leaving 10 bases unmatched. The CDR3 is made up of 18 amino acids. CDR3 nucleotides: TGTGCCAGCAGCTTTGCCGGGACTAGTCAAACAGCCAAAAACATTCAGTACTTC. Protein: CASSFAGTSQTAKNIQYF.